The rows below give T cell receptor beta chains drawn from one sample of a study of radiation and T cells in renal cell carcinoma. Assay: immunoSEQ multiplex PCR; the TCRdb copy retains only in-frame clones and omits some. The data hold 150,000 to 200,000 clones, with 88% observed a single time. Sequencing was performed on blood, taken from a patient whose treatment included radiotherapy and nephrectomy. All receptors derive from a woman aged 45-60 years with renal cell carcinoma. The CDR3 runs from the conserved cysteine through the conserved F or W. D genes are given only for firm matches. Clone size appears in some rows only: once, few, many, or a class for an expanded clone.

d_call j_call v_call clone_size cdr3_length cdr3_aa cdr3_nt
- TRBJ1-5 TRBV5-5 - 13 CASSTDSNQPQHF TGTGCCAGCAGCACGGACAGCAATCAGCCCCAGCATTTT
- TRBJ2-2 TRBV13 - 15 CASSLGHGNTGELFF TGTGCCAGCAGCTTAGGTCACGGGAACACCGGGGAGCTGTTTTTT
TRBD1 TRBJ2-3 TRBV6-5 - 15 CASSPRQGVRDTQYF TGTGCCAGCAGCCCCCGACAGGGAGTCAGAGATACGCAGTATTTT
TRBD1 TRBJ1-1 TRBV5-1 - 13 CASSSDRGTEAFF TGCGCCAGCAGCTCTGACAGGGGCACTGAAGCTTTCTTT
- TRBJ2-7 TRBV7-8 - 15 CASSLGGGRSYEQYF TGTGCCAGCAGCTTAGGTGGGGGTCGCTCCTACGAGCAGTACTTC
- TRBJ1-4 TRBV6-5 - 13 CASNKGRGEKLFF TGTGCCAGCAATAAGGGAAGGGGTGAAAAACTGTTTTTT
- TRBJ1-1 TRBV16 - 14 CASSPPRSNTEAFF TGTGCCAGCAGCCCTCCACGATCGAACACTGAAGCTTTCTTT
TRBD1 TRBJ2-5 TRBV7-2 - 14 CASSRNRGQGTQYF TGTGCCAGCAGCCGTAACAGGGGGCAGGGGACCCAGTACTTC
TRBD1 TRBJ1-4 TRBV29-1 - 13 CSVRTGGNEKLFF TGCAGCGTCCGGACAGGGGGTAATGAAAAACTGTTTTTT
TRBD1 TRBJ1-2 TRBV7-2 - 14 CASRSGQGYYGYTF TGTGCCAGCAGATCGGGACAGGGGTACTATGGCTACACCTTC
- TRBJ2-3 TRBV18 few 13 CASSRGAGETQYF TGTGCCAGCTCACGGGGGGCAGGGGAAACGCAGTATTTT
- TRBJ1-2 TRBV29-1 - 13 CSVEDPGEYGYTF TGCAGCGTTGAAGACCCCGGGGAGTATGGCTACACCTTC
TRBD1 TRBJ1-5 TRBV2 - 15 CASRLDRGSNQPQHF TGTGCCAGCAGGTTGGACAGGGGAAGCAATCAGCCCCAGCATTTT
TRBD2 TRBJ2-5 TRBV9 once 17 CASSVYGGGAGLETQYF TGTGCCAGCAGCGTATACGGCGGGGGGGCCGGGTTGGAGACCCAGTACTTC
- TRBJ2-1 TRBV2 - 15 CASISMGGPYNEQFF TGTGCCAGCATCTCTATGGGGGGCCCCTACAATGAGCAGTTCTTC
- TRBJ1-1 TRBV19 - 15 CASSLARTAHTEAFF TGTGCCAGTAGTTTAGCCCGGACCGCCCACACTGAAGCTTTCTTT
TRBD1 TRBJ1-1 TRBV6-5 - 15 CASREQGARWTEAFF TGTGCCAGCAGAGAACAGGGGGCGCGTTGGACTGAAGCTTTCTTT
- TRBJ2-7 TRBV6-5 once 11 CASRGAWEQYF TGTGCCAGCCGGGGGGCGTGGGAGCAGTACTTC
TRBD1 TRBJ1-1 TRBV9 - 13 CASSEGADTEAFF TGTGCCAGCAGCGAGGGGGCAGACACTGAAGCTTTCTTT
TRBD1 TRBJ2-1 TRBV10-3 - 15 CAISEGTAEYNEQFF TGTGCCATCAGTGAGGGGACAGCGGAATACAATGAGCAGTTCTTC
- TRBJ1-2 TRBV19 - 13 CASSQPPNYGYTF TGTGCCAGTAGTCAGCCCCCTAACTATGGCTACACCTTC
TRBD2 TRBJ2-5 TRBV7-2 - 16 CASSLGELAGVETQYF TGTGCCAGCAGCTTAGGGGAACTAGCGGGGGTGGAGACCCAGTACTTC
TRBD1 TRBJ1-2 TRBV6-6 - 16 CASKGTGTGLNYGYTF TGTGCCAGTAAGGGGACCGGGACAGGGCTTAACTATGGCTACACCTTC
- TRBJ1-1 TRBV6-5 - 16 CASSYSNTLSGTEAFF TGTGCCAGCAGTTACTCGAACACCTTGAGCGGCACTGAAGCTTTCTTT
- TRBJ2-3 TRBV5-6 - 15 CASSRGLGARDTQYF TGTGCCAGCAGCCGGGGGCTGGGGGCGCGGGATACGCAGTATTTT
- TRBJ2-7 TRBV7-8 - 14 CASSNRQSLREQYF TGTGCCAGCAGCAACCGACAGAGTCTACGAGAGCAGTACTTC
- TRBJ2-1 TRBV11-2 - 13 CASSSDHYNEQFF TGTGCCAGCAGCTCGGACCACTACAATGAGCAGTTCTTC
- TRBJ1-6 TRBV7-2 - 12 CASSWGDSPLHF TGTGCCAGCAGCTGGGGCGATTCACCCCTCCACTTT
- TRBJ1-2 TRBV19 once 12 CASTLWGGGYTF TGTGCCAGTACCCTCTGGGGTGGCGGCTACACCTTC
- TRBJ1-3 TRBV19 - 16 CASSIFGTSSGNTIYF TGTGCCAGTAGTATATTTGGGACCTCCTCTGGAAACACCATATATTTT
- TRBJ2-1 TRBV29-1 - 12 CSVVGGVGEQFF TGCAGCGTTGTGGGGGGTGTGGGTGAGCAGTTCTTC
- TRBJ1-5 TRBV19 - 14 CASTLSRANQPQHF TGTGCCAGTACTCTATCCAGGGCCAATCAGCCCCAGCATTTT
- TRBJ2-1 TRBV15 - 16 CATRVVTGFSYNEQFF TGTGCCACCAGGGTTGTCACAGGATTTTCCTACAATGAGCAGTTCTTC
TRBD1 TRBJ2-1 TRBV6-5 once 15 CASRETGGRVNEQFF TGTGCCAGCAGGGAAACAGGGGGCAGGGTGAATGAGCAGTTCTTC
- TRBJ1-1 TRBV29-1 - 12 CSVGRGGSEAFF TGCAGCGTTGGAAGGGGTGGATCTGAAGCTTTCTTT
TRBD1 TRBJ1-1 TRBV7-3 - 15 CASSPGQGWNTEAFF TGTGCCAGCAGCCCCGGACAGGGATGGAACACTGAAGCTTTCTTT
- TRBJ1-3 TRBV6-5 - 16 CASSYSRLPSGNTIYF TGTGCCAGCAGTTACTCGAGGCTTCCGTCTGGAAACACCATATATTTT
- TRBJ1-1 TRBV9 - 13 CASSAVADREAFF TGTGCCAGCAGCGCAGTCGCGGACAGAGAAGCTTTCTTT
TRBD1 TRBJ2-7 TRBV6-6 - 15 CASSYSTGANYEQYF TGTGCCAGCAGTTACTCGACAGGGGCTAACTACGAGCAGTACTTC
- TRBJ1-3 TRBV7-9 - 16 CASSRSQGSSGNTIYF TGTGCCAGCAGCCGATCACAGGGAAGCTCTGGAAACACCATATATTTT
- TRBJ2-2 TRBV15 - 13 CATSRDYPGELFF TGTGCCACCAGCAGAGATTACCCCGGGGAGCTGTTTTTT
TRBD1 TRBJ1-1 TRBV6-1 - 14 CASIVDRGITEAFF TGTGCCAGCATAGTTGACAGGGGTATCACTGAAGCTTTCTTT
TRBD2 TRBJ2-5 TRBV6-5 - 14 CASKSGGNQETQYF TGTGCCAGCAAAAGCGGGGGGAACCAAGAGACCCAGTACTTC
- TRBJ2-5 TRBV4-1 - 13 CASGRGARETQYF TGCGCCAGTGGTCGGGGGGCCAGGGAGACCCAGTACTTC
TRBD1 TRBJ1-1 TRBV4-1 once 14 CASRMTGGYTEAFF TGCGCCAGCAGAATGACAGGGGGGTATACTGAAGCTTTCTTT
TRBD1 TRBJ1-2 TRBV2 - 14 CASSGQARSYGYTF TGTGCCAGCAGCGGACAGGCCCGTTCCTATGGCTACACCTTC
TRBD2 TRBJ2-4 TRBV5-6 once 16 CASSLGPSGAHAIQYF TGTGCCAGCAGCTTGGGGCCTAGCGGGGCGCACGCCATTCAGTACTTC
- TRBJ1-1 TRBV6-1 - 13 CASSEAGHPGAFF TGTGCCAGCAGTGAAGCGGGACACCCCGGAGCTTTCTTT
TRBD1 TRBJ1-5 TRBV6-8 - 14 CASSGQGMNQPQHF TGTGCCAGCAGTGGACAGGGCATGAATCAGCCCCAGCATTTT
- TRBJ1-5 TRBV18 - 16 CASSPISAQLYQPQHF TGTGCCAGCTCACCAATCAGTGCGCAGTTATATCAGCCCCAGCATTTT
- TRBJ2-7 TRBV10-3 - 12 CAISEHLYEQYF TGTGCCATCAGTGAACACCTCTACGAGCAGTACTTC
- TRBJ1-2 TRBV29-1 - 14 CSARRGGDNYGYTF TGCAGCGCCCGACGGGGCGGGGATAACTATGGCTACACCTTC
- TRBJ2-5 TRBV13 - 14 CASSLGADGGGRYF TGTGCCAGCAGCTTAGGGGCGGACGGCGGCGGGCGGTACTTC
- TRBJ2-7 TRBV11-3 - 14 CASSHGTTISEQYF TGTGCCAGCTCCCATGGGACCACTATATCCGAGCAGTACTTC
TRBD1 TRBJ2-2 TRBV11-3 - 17 CASSRGQGGSDTGELFF TGTGCCAGCAGCCGAGGACAGGGAGGATCGGACACCGGGGAGCTGTTTTTT